A selection of T cell receptor beta chains follows, all from one sample in a study of beta chain features in type 1 diabetes. Method: immunoSEQ multiplex PCR; TCRdb's copy keeps in-frame clones and lacks some. The repertoire includes 95,000 to 150,000 clones, about a sixth of them detected once, and 2% to 3% sits in the top ten. Sample: central memory CD4+ T cells from blood. The receptors shown here come from a man younger than 45 with type 1 diabetes. Both conserved end residues are part of each CDR3. The D gene is left open where the match is weak. Expanded clones get a size class; other rows say once, few or many, or leave the size out.

TGCAGCGTTAATGTAGGCGCTGGGGCCAACGTCCTGACTTTC | CSVNVGAGANVLTF | TRBV29-1 | - | - | TRBJ2-6
TGTGCCAGCAGCACCGAGGTTCGGGGCCAAGAGACCCAGTACTTC | CASSTEVRGQETQYF | TRBV9 | few | - | TRBJ2-5
TGTGCCAGCAGGAAGGGGGTGGACGAGCAGTACTTC | CASRKGVDEQYF | TRBV14 | few | - | TRBJ2-7
TGTGCCAGCAGCCAAGATCGGCGGACCCAGTACTTC | CASSQDRRTQYF | TRBV4-2 | few | - | TRBJ2-5
TGTGCCAGCAGTCCTAGTGGGACTAGCGGAGAGACCCAGTACTTC | CASSPSGTSGETQYF | TRBV7-9 | - | TRBD2 | TRBJ2-5
TGTGCCAGCAGCTTAACAGGGTCCAAAAACATTCAGTACTTC | CASSLTGSKNIQYF | TRBV5-6 | few | - | TRBJ2-4
TGTGCCAGCAGCCAAGGGCTGGGATACACCATATATTTT | CASSQGLGYTIYF | TRBV14 | - | - | TRBJ1-3
TGTGCCAGCAGTTACTCCGGGGTTTCTAACTATGGCTACACCTTC | CASSYSGVSNYGYTF | TRBV6-5 | many | - | TRBJ1-2
TGTGCCAGCACCACCAATCCAGGTAGTGGGGAGTTCTTC | CASTTNPGSGEFF | TRBV11-2 | few | - | TRBJ2-1
TGTGCCAGCAGTTCCACAGGGGGCGCGCCTGAAGCTTTCTTT | CASSSTGGAPEAFF | TRBV7-2 | many | TRBD1 | TRBJ1-1
TGTGCCAGCAGTCGAACGATCTCGGGGGATGGCTACACCTTC | CASSRTISGDGYTF | TRBV6-5 | - | - | TRBJ1-2
TGCGCCAGCAGCCAAGGGGCGGGACGGAACTATGGCTACACCTTC | CASSQGAGRNYGYTF | TRBV4-3 | - | - | TRBJ1-2
TGTGCCAGCAGCTTTGAGAGATTGAACACTGAAGCTTTCTTT | CASSFERLNTEAFF | TRBV7-2 | many | - | TRBJ1-1
TGTGCCAGCAGCTCAGGACAGGGCTACGGCTACACCTTC | CASSSGQGYGYTF | TRBV7-2 | few | TRBD1 | TRBJ1-2
TGCGCCAGCAGCCAAGGATCAGGGGGCGGCTACGAGCAGTACTTC | CASSQGSGGGYEQYF | TRBV4-3 | - | TRBD1 | TRBJ2-7
TGTGCCAGCAGTTACTCGAATCCCCGCACAGATACGCAGTATTTT | CASSYSNPRTDTQYF | TRBV6-5 | many | - | TRBJ2-3
TGTGCCAGTAGCCCAAAACAGGGCTACTATGGCTACACCTTC | CASSPKQGYYGYTF | TRBV19 | - | - | TRBJ1-2
TGTGCCAGCAGCCAAGACATCGGCCCAACTGGGAAGACCCAGTACTTC | CASSQDIGPTGKTQYF | TRBV14 | few | - | TRBJ2-5
TGCGCCAGCAGCCAAGAGGTAGGAAGGGAGCAGTTCTTC | CASSQEVGREQFF | TRBV4-3 | - | - | TRBJ2-1
TGTGCCATCGAGCCGGGACAGGGAAACAATGAGCAGTTCTTC | CAIEPGQGNNEQFF | TRBV10-3 | - | TRBD1 | TRBJ2-1
TGTGCCAGCACCCCTTCGGGCTCCTACGAGCAGTACTTC | CASTPSGSYEQYF | TRBV6-5 | - | - | TRBJ2-7
TGTGCCAGCAGCTCGGGGACTATTTCACCCCTCCACTTT | CASSSGTISPLHF | TRBV7-9 | few | - | TRBJ1-6
TGCGCCAGCAGCTCAGTTCGGACAGAACAAGAGACCCAGTACTTC | CASSSVRTEQETQYF | TRBV5-1 | few | - | TRBJ2-5
TGTGCCAGCAGCGGAACCCCGAGTGGAGCCGCTGGGGCCAACGTCCTGACTTTC | CASSGTPSGAAGANVLTF | TRBV9 | few | - | TRBJ2-6
TGCAGCGTTGAAAAGCTGCAGGTGGACATTCAGTACTTC | CSVEKLQVDIQYF | TRBV29-1 | many | - | TRBJ2-4
TGTGCCAGTAGTACGGACTGGGGGAATGAGCAGTTCTTC | CASSTDWGNEQFF | TRBV19 | few | - | TRBJ2-1
TGTGCCAGCAGTTTCGGCCGATATAGCAATCAGCCCCAGCATTTT | CASSFGRYSNQPQHF | TRBV6-5 | few | - | TRBJ1-5